The following is a T cell receptor (beta chain) sequence with its context. The sample originates from a study of radiation and T cells in renal cell carcinoma. Study-level background: Nephrectomy followed 15 Gy stereotactic body radiation by 4 weeks.

The method was immunoSEQ multiplex PCR; TCRdb's version includes in-frame clones alone and lacks a portion of them. The data show about 130,000 clones, more than 80% seen once. This CDR3 is 14 amino acids long. J gave up 15 bases and V 2 bases, and 12 bases lay outside the gene matches. In germline, CDR1 is LNHDA, CDR2 SQIVND (reference sequence). The time point: blood 2 weeks post-SBRT. Treatment denoted: 15 Gy SBRT to primary tumor, nephrectomy 4 weeks later. The receptor was isolated from a woman aged 55 to 70 with renal cell carcinoma. Material: blood, obtained from a patient whose treatment included radiotherapy and nephrectomy. This rearrangement joins TRBV19 to TRBJ2-1; 8 nucleotides match TRBD1. The CDR3 DNA follows: TGTGCCAGTAGTATATATACCCGGACAGGGAGTCTGTTCTTC. This translates into CASSIYTRTGSLFF.